The entry that follows covers one T cell receptor (beta chain) sequence. The target antigen is unknown. This sample is part of a study of T cells in localized non-small cell lung cancer. The assay was immunoSEQ multiplex PCR, and TCRdb's table has in-frame clones only and misses some. Counted here are roughly 15,000 clones, 75% to 90% occurring once; the ten biggest clones make up roughly a quarter. Notes on the study in general: Higher blood T cell density went with longer overall survival. The study found T cell clonality highest in uninvolved adjacent lung, above tumor. Since sequencing was restricted to only one region of the tumor, intratumor heterogeneity remains a possibility. Among the top 100 tumor clones, a median about 60 appeared in adjacent lung.

Germline trimming cut 2 bases from V and 2 bases from J; bases unmatched to any gene: 3. The CDR3 extends over 16 amino acids. Germline V lookup: CDR1 KGHSH, CDR2 LQKENI. Sequenced here: peripheral blood, sampled before any cancer treatment. The sequence derives from a female donor older than 55 with stage I squamous cell lung carcinoma. The chain employs TRBV18 and TRBJ2-2; TRBD1 matches at 9 bases. The CDR3: CASSPEGQGNTGELFF. The CDR3 DNA reads TGTGCCAGCTCACCAGAGGGACAGGGTAACACCGGGGAGCTGTTTTTT.